Listed below are T cell receptor beta chains from one sample, sequenced in a study of blood T cell repertoires in COVID-19. Sequencing used immunoSEQ multiplex PCR; TCRdb keeps in-frame clones, though not all of them. The data show 90,000 or so clones, more than 75% seen once. Sequencing input: peripheral blood. These TCRs come from a human donor in a cohort sampled during active COVID-19. CDR3s leave out the opening cysteine and the closing phenylalanine or tryptophan. Each record gives: J gene, clone size, V gene, CDR3 protein. Size tells how often a clone was seen (once, few, many) or the class of an expanded clone, and some rows leave it out.

>TRBJ2-1|few|TRBV4-2
ASSRGSGLSSYNEQF
>TRBJ1-2|.|TRBV6-2/TRBV6-3
ASSRNQGRYGYT
>TRBJ1-2|once|TRBV6-1
ASSELGAGRGYT
>TRBJ1-4|.|TRBV7-9
ASSLGQGREKLF
>TRBJ2-1|.|TRBV4-1
ASSQEKRDINEQF
>TRBJ2-1|few|TRBV30
AWSVGGAGYNEQF
>TRBJ2-1|.|TRBV5-6
ASSGTGTSVSYNEQF
>TRBJ2-7|.|TRBV2
ASSDRTGGHEQY
>TRBJ2-7|.|TRBV30
AWSVLGGDSSEQY
>TRBJ2-5|.|TRBV7-9
ASSFSGEETQY
>TRBJ2-7|.|TRBV2
ASSEPGQGAKEQY
>TRBJ2-1|.|TRBV4-3
ASSRTLSYNEQF
>TRBJ2-1|few|TRBV19
ASSQSSESWSSYNEQF
>TRBJ2-7|.|TRBV14
ASSQWAEQY
>TRBJ2-5|.|TRBV28
ASSRDRPQETQY
>TRBJ2-3|few|TRBV23-1
ATQRRALALSADTQY
>TRBJ1-1|few|TRBV29-1
SVAKGVGTEAF
>TRBJ1-3|many|TRBV5-8
ASSLFHSSGNTIY
>TRBJ2-5|.|TRBV7-8
ASSKGTSGREYQETQY
>TRBJ2-5|.|TRBV24-1
ATSDPIGQGASETQY
>TRBJ2-3|.|TRBV29-1
SVETGNTDTQY
>TRBJ2-3|.|TRBV13
ASSLDRDTQY
>TRBJ2-2|.|TRBV7-2
ASTRGGHNTGELF
>TRBJ2-2|.|TRBV2
ASSDRRGGTGELF
>TRBJ2-3|.|TRBV7-2
ASSLNPSAADTQY
>TRBJ1-3|.|TRBV6-2/TRBV6-3
ASSRGGGNTIY
>TRBJ2-2|.|TRBV4-3
ASSQDPGLASGELF
>TRBJ2-3|.|TRBV2
ASTPLQGVNTDTQY
>TRBJ2-3|.|TRBV9
ASSVRGSWTDTQY
>TRBJ1-1|.|TRBV24-1
ATSDSGHPEAF
>TRBJ2-7|.|TRBV4-1
ASSPRLAGDEQY
>TRBJ2-3|.|TRBV19
ASKGQTRTDTQY
>TRBJ2-2|.|TRBV5-6
ASSLLVTGELF
>TRBJ1-3|.|TRBV7-2
ASSLDGTPSSGNTIY
>TRBJ2-1|.|TRBV5-1
ASSLLDSGEQF
>TRBJ2-5|.|TRBV6-2/TRBV6-3
ASSDRGVGTQY
>TRBJ2-5|.|TRBV19
ASSTRIGQAFQETQY
>TRBJ2-1|.|TRBV10-1
ASSDRGTDPRTGTYNEQF
>TRBJ2-7|few|TRBV6-2/TRBV6-3
ASSYDTSGPYEQY
>TRBJ2-7|once|TRBV19
ASSMTGATEQY
>TRBJ2-7|few|TRBV19
ASSIRASGPYEQY
>TRBJ2-1|few|TRBV7-8
ASSLDWSIHNEQF
>TRBJ2-5|.|TRBV29-1
SVDGTGGFDETQY
>TRBJ1-5|.|TRBV7-2
ASSSRQGAKGQPQH
>TRBJ1-2|.|TRBV6-4
ASRESTGYGGYT
>TRBJ1-1|.|TRBV7-9
AGGRLNTEAF
>TRBJ2-1|.|TRBV6-6
ASSTGTGTYNEQF
>TRBJ2-2|.|TRBV4-2
ASSQGTSGRLITGELF
>TRBJ1-1|.|TRBV2
ASSRTAMNTEAF
>TRBJ1-5|few|TRBV23-1
ASNVTGDNQPQH
>TRBJ2-2|.|TRBV4-3
ASSQELAGVPGELF
>TRBJ2-7|.|TRBV5-4
ASSGSSYEQY
>TRBJ2-1|once|TRBV9
ASSGAGDYYNEQF
>TRBJ2-1|.|TRBV11-1
ASSPRREQF
>TRBJ2-2|few|TRBV2
ASSEAGQGTGELF
>TRBJ2-3|few|TRBV5-4
ASSLKTSGGTDTQY
>TRBJ2-1|.|TRBV15
ATSRASGYNEQF
>TRBJ2-1|.|TRBV15
ATGLIAGEGQF
>TRBJ2-7|.|TRBV2
ASIPPVPTSDEQY